The 10 T cell receptor beta chains in this list originate from one sample, sequenced in a study of cytomegalovirus exposure and HLA in healthy donors. The PCR ran on 60 Vbeta and 13 Jbeta primers. Assay used: immunoSEQ multiplex PCR; TCRdb lists only in-frame clones, some missing. The sample has 85,000 to 90,000 clones, around 85% seen once. What was sequenced was PBMCs. These receptor sequences come from a young man in good health and CMV-seronegative.

This rearrangement joins TRBV4-1 to TRBJ2-4; 12 nucleotides match TRBD1. V gave up 2 bases and J gave up 6 bases; unmatched junction bases: 8. The CDR3 contains 17 residues. In germline, CDR1 is MGHRA, CDR2 YSYEKL. The CDR3 is CASSQFGDRGQGNIQYF. CDR3 nucleotide sequence: TGCGCCAGCAGCCAATTTGGGGACAGGGGGCAGGGAAACATTCAGTACTTC.

The CDR3 DNA sequence: TGTGCCAGCAGCCATTTGGGGGCAGGGGTTATCTACGAGCAGTACTTC. Protein: CASSHLGAGVIYEQYF. The chain is built from TRBV7-9 and TRBJ2-7; possible D gene TRBD1, 6 bases. CDR3 length equals 16 residues. The V gene's germline CDR1 is SEHNR and CDR2 FQNEAQ (reference sequence). V lost 5 bases and J lost 3, with 20 bases in between.

The genes are TRBV7-9 and TRBJ2-5; 10 bases agree with TRBD2. CDR3 length: 14 residues. V trimming: 5 bases; J trimming: 5 bases; junction bases outside the gene matches: 5. Germline V gene lookup returns CDR1 SEHNR and CDR2 FQNEAQ (reference sequence). The CDR3 DNA is TGTGCCAGCAGCCAAGCGGGGGGGCTTGAGACCCAGTACTTC. Translation: CASSQAGGLETQYF.

This CDR3 reads CASSSAGTGGRGAFF. The CDR3 DNA reads TGCGCCAGCAGCTCAGCCGGGACAGGGGGTCGGGGAGCTTTCTTT. The chain uses TRBV5-1 and TRBJ1-1, with 11 bases lining up with TRBD1. Germline V gene data show CDR1 as SGHRS and CDR2 as YFSETQ. With 3 bases clipped from V and 10 bases from J, the junction kept 11 bases outside the gene matches. The CDR3 is 15 residues long.

Written as DNA, the CDR3 is TGTGCCAGCAGTACCGGGACAGGGGTGTCGGCCCAGCATTTT. This codes for CASSTGTGVSAQHF. The V call is TRBV25-1, the J call TRBJ1-5; 10 bases match TRBD1. The CDR3 runs 14 residues. Per germline, CDR1 MGHDK and CDR2 SYGVNS. The V gene end was trimmed by 5 bases and the J gene end by 11 bases; junction bases not matched to a gene: 9.

This chain connects TRBV7-2 to TRBJ1-3; the D is unclear. Per the germline V gene, CDR1 is SGHTA and CDR2 is FQGNSA. The CDR3 extends over 12 amino acids. The V and J ends lost 5 bases and 4 bases respectively, with 6 bases between them. The CDR3 region has the DNA TGTGCCAGCAGCAACATAGGAAACACCATATATTTT. Translated, it gives CASSNIGNTIYF. Together with reference TRBV7-2 and TRBJ1-3, the CDR3 gives the full variable domain: GAGVSQSPSNKVTEKGKDVELRCDPISGHTALYWYRQSLGQGLEFLIYFQGNSAPDKSGLPSDRFSAERTGGSVSTLTIQRTQQEDSAVYLCASSNIGNTIYFGEGSWLTVV.

The chain links TRBV18 to TRBJ2-1; weak D call: TRBD2 (5 bases). Germline loops: CDR1 KGHSH, CDR2 LQKENI. The V and J ends lost 3 bases and 6 bases respectively, with 9 bases between them. The CDR3 totals 13 residues. This CDR3 is CASSPGTSNEQFF. In nucleotides, the CDR3 is TGTGCCAGCTCACCGGGCACTAGCAATGAGCAGTTCTTC. Looking up the rest from reference TRBV18 and TRBJ2-1 gives the full variable domain: NAGVMQNPRHLVRRRGQEARLRCSPMKGHSHVYWYRQLPEEGLKFMVYLQKENIIDESGMPKERFSAEFPKEGPSILRIQQVVRGDSAAYFCASSPGTSNEQFFGPGTRLTVL.

This clone was seen only a few times. The J gene is TRBJ2-1, the V gene TRBV10-3, with TRBD1 as a possible D gene (7 bases). The CDR3 has 14 amino acids. Germline V gives CDR1 ENHRY, CDR2 SYGVKD. V gave up 11 bases and J gave up 4 bases, with 18 bases separating them. Written as DNA, the CDR3 is TGTGCCTCCAACGGGCAGGGGGGATACAATGAGCAGTTCTTC. Its translation: CASNGQGGYNEQFF.

The chain uses TRBV9 and TRBJ1-2, with TRBD1 matching 7 bases. The CDR3 sequence is 14 residues long. Germline-derived CDR1 and CDR2 are SGDLS and YYNGEE. After removal of 5 bases from V and 5 bases from J, the junction contained 9 bases not matched to a gene. CDR3 in DNA: TGTGCCAGCAGGGGAGCAGGGGGAAGGTATGGCTACACCTTC. It is translated as CASRGAGGRYGYTF. The full variable domain, with the rest looked up from reference TRBV9 and TRBJ1-2, is DSGVTQTPKHLITATGQRVTLRCSPRSGDLSVYWYQQSLDQGLQFLIQYYNGEERAKGNILERFSAQQFPDLHSELNLSSLELGDSALYFCASRGAGGRYGYTFGSGTRLTVV.

The J gene is TRBJ1-2, the V gene TRBV5-1, with no clear D. This CDR3 region has 15 residues. The germline V and J ends were trimmed by 5 bases and 1 base, with 15 bases remaining between them. Per germline, CDR1 SGHRS and CDR2 YFSETQ. CDR3 coding DNA: TGCGCCAGCAGGTCAACGGGGAAATTTAACTATGGCTACACCTTC. Protein sequence: CASRSTGKFNYGYTF.